Listed here are 14 T cell receptor beta chains from one sample, sequenced in a study of blood T cells in healthy people across ages. For the second PCR, which ran for 7 to 11 cycles, a sample-barcoded 5' primer and a J-beta primer mix were used. TCRdb independently ran MiXCR on the 5' RACE reads; one entry per CDR3 protein. Among hundreds of thousands of distinct CDR3 sequences listed, less than 35% were seen once. Sequencing input: blood. The receptors were gathered from a woman older than 75 in good health.

Regarding this clonotype: A read error may be the cause here, since a much bigger clone is one base away. The rearrangement uses TRBV10-3 and TRBJ1-1, with D unresolved. CDR3 length: 14 residues. The germline gives CDR1 ENHRY, CDR2 SYGVKD. The CDR3 bases are TGTGCCACCAGTGGCGGGGTTCAGAACACTGAAGCTTTCTTT. It codes for CATSGGVQNTEAFF.

The CDR3 bases are TGTGCCAGCAGCGTACAACTAGCGGCCTCTCGGACCGGGGAGCTGTTTTTT. Its protein is CASSVQLAASRTGELFF. The gene calls are TRBV9 and TRBJ2-2, with TRBD2 matching over 8 bases. The V and J ends lost 1 base and 5 bases, in that order; junction bases with no gene match: 10. CDR1 and CDR2 (germline): SGDLS, YYNGEE. The CDR3 sequence is 17 residues long.

The chain employs TRBV11-3 and TRBJ2-5; 8 bases fit TRBD1. V dropped 1 base and J dropped 3; count of bases not matched to a gene: 10. CDR1 is SGHNT and CDR2 is YENEEA in the germline V gene. This CDR3 region has 17 residues. The CDR3 sequence is CASSLGLRGQGEETQYF. The CDR3 DNA sequence: TGTGCCAGCAGCTTAGGTCTTCGTGGACAGGGCGAAGAGACCCAGTACTTC.

This clonotype was found many times. The gene calls are TRBV6-2 or TRBV6-3 and TRBJ2-7; either TRBD1 or TRBD2 may supply D (6 bases each). The CDR3 has 20 amino acids. V lost 4 bases and J 4 bases, leaving 32 bases between the germline ends. Germline CDR1 reads MNHEY; CDR2 reads SVGEGT. The CDR3 bases are TGTGCCAGCAGTTCCCGACAGAGGGGGGCGGCGTGGATTCGGAGGTACGAGCAGTACTTC. It is translated as CASSSRQRGAAWIRRYEQYF.

This clonotype has ten or more counts. This chain joins TRBV2 and TRBJ2-7; no clear D. Germline CDR1 reads SNHLY; CDR2 reads FYNNEI. The CDR3 spans 13 residues. Trimming shortened V by 7 bases and J by 0 bases, and 10 bases separated the two germline ends. The CDR3 DNA reads as TGTGCCAGCACTGAGGCAGACTCCTACGAGCAGTACTTC. Translation gives CASTEADSYEQYF.

In its sample, this clonotype was seen a few times. A read error may explain this, as a much larger clone is one base away. The V gene is TRBV13, the J gene TRBJ2-7; D is possibly TRBD1 (5 bases). Trimming shortened V by 0 bases and J by 3 bases, and 9 bases separated the two germline ends. The germline CDR1 and CDR2 sequences are PRHDT and FYEKMQ (reference sequence). The CDR3 spans 14 residues. CDR3 in amino acids: CASSLGRGCYEQYF. The CDR3 coding sequence is TGTGCCAGCAGCTTAGGAAGGGGATGCTACGAGCAGTACTTC.

This clonotype came up once. The V and J genes are TRBV6-5 and TRBJ2-1; possible D gene TRBD1, 7 bases. Germline assignment: CDR1 MNHEY and CDR2 SVGAGI. The V end was cut by 5 bases, the J end by 0 bases, with 14 bases between. CDR3 length equals 16 residues. CDR3 bases: TGTGCCAGCAGTCCGACAGGGAGGCTCTCCTACAATGAGCAGTTCTTC. It yields the protein CASSPTGRLSYNEQFF.

The rearrangement uses TRBV2 and TRBJ1-5; 8 nucleotides agree with TRBD1. The length of the CDR3 is 15 residues. V lost 0 bases and J lost 6; bases outside the gene matches: 4. The germline gives CDR1 SNHLY, CDR2 FYNNEI. Here the CDR3 reads CASSEARTGIQPQHF. CDR3 coding DNA: TGTGCCAGCAGTGAAGCGAGGACAGGGATTCAGCCCCAGCATTTT.

The chain joins TRBV7-6 to TRBJ2-1; no definite D call. CDR3 length equals 14 residues. Trimming shortened V by 1 base and J by 10 bases, and 14 bases separated the two germline ends. Germline V lookup: CDR1 SGHVS, CDR2 FNYEAQ. In DNA, the CDR3 is TGTGCCAGCAGCTTAGATCGGCGGTCCTACGAGCAGTTCTTC. This translates into CASSLDRRSYEQFF.

The table lists this clonotype with many counts. The chain joins TRBV3-1 to TRBJ1-2; D is unresolved. The CDR3 totals 14 residues. Germline loops: CDR1 LGHDT, CDR2 YNNKEL (reference sequence). V lost 0 bases and J lost 4, with 9 bases in between. CDR3 sequence (DNA): TGTGCCAGCAGCCAAGAAAGGGATAGCTATGGCTACACCTTC. Protein product: CASSQERDSYGYTF. The complete variable domain, with remaining parts taken from reference TRBV3-1 and TRBJ1-2, reads DTAVSQTPKYLVTQMGNDKSIKCEQNLGHDTMYWYKQDSKKFLKIMFSYNNKELIINETVPNRFSPKSPDKAHLNLHINSLELGDSAVYFCASSQERDSYGYTFGSGTRLTVV.

The CDR3 DNA sequence: TGTGCCAGCAGTTTCCGGCCCAATGGACAGGCCGGGTACGAGCAGTACTTC. This gives the protein CASSFRPNGQAGYEQYF. The chain uses TRBV12-3 or TRBV12-4 and TRBJ2-7; 7 bases are a match to TRBD1. V was pared by 3 bases and J by 4 bases, with 15 bases of the junction left unmatched. This CDR3 spans 17 amino acids.

This clonotype was counted a few times. The chain uses TRBV5-1 and TRBJ1-6; D is undetermined. Germline CDR1 and CDR2: SGHRS and YFSETQ. CDR3 length: 15 amino acids. V was pared by 0 bases and J by 6 bases, with 10 bases between. The CDR3 sequence: CASSLDGSPNSPLHF. The DNA for the CDR3 is TGCGCCAGCAGCTTGGATGGCAGCCCTAATTCACCCCTCCACTTT.

The table lists this clonotype with a few counts. This sequence may be a read error, since a much larger clone differs from it by one base. The chain has TRBV7-3 and TRBJ1-5; unclear D gene. CDR3 length equals 16 residues. The germline V gene encodes CDR1 SGHTA and CDR2 FQGTGA. This chain's CDR3 is CASGLGMVDSNQPQHF. The CDR3 nucleotides are TGTGCCAGCGGCTTGGGAATGGTGGACAGCAATCAGCCCCAGCATTTT.

This clonotype was seen many times. V and J are TRBV12-3 or TRBV12-4 and TRBJ2-7, with D perhaps TRBD2 (5 bases). This CDR3 region has 15 residues. Between the trimmed V and J ends, which lost 5 bases and 1 base, there was a span of 15 bases. CDR3: CASSTYRERSYEQYF. The CDR3 bases are TGTGCCAGCAGTACGTACCGGGAACGATCCTACGAGCAGTACTTC.